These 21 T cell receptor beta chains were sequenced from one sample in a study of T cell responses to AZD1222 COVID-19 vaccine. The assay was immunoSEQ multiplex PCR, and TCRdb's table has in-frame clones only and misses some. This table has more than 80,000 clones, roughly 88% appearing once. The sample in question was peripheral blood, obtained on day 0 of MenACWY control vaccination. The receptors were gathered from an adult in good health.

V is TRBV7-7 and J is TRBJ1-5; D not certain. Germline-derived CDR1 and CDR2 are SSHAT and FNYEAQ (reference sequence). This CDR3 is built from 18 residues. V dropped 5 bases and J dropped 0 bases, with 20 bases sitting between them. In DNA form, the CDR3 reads TGTGCCAGCAGCCCTCGTGCGTGGAAAGTTTATAGCAATCAGCCCCAGCATTTT. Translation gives CASSPRAWKVYSNQPQHF.

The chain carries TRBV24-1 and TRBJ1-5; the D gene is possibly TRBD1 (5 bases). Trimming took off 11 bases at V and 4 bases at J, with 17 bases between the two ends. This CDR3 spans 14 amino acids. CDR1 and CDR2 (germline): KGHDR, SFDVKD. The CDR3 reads CAISGGEKNQPQHF. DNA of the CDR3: TGTGCCATCTCGGGGGGGGAAAAAAATCAGCCCCAGCATTTT.

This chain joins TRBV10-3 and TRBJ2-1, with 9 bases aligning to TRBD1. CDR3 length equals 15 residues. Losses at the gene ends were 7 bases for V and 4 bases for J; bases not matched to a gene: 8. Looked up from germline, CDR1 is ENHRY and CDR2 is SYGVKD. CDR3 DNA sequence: TGTGCCATCATGCCGGGACAGGGACCATACAATGAGCAGTTCTTC. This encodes CAIMPGQGPYNEQFF.

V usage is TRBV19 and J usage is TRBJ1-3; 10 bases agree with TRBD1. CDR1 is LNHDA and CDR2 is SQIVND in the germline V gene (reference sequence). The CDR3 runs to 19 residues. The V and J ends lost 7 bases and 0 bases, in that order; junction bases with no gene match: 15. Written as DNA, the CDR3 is TGTGCCAGTAAATTAAGGGACAGGGGCCGCAAGAGCTCTGGAAACACCATATATTTT. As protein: CASKLRDRGRKSSGNTIYF.

CDR3 DNA: TGTGCCAGCAGCCTAGCGGGGGAACTCACAGATACGCAGTATTTT. Its translation is CASSLAGELTDTQYF. This chain connects TRBV11-3 to TRBJ2-3; 10 bases fit TRBD2. The length of the CDR3 is 15 residues. Germline V lookup: CDR1 SGHNT, CDR2 YENEEA. J was trimmed by 2 bases and V by 5 bases; bases with no gene match: 4. The complete variable domain, with remaining parts taken from reference TRBV11-3 and TRBJ2-3, reads EAGVVQSPRYKIIEKKQPVAFWCNPISGHNTLYWYLQNLGQGPELLIRYENEEAVDDSQLPKDRFSAERLKGVDSTLKIQPAELGDSAVYLCASSLAGELTDTQYFGPGTRLTVL.

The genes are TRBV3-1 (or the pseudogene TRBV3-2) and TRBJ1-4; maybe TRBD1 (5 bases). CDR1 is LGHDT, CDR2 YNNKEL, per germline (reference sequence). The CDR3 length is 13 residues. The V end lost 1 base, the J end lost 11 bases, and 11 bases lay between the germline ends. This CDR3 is CASSQGWGRKLFF. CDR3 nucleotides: TGTGCCAGCAGCCAAGGGTGGGGGAGGAAACTGTTTTTT.

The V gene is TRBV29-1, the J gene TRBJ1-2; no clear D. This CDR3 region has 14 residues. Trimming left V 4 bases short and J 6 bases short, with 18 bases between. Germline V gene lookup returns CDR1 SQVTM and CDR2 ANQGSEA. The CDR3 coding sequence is TGCAGCGTTGGGGCTGGAGGGTCTGAGGATGGCTACACCTTC. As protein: CSVGAGGSEDGYTF.

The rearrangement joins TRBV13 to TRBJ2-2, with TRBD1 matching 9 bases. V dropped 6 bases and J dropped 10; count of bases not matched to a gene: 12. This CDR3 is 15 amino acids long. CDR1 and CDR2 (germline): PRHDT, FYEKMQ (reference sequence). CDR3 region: CASSSPGQGNAELFF. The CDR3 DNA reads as TGTGCCAGCAGTTCACCGGGACAGGGTAATGCGGAGCTGTTTTTT.

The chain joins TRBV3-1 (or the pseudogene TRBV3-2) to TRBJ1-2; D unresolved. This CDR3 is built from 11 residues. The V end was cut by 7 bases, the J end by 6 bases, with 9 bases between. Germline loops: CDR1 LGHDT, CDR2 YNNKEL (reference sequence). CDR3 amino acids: CASKGFDGYTF. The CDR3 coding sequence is TGTGCCAGCAAAGGGTTCGATGGCTACACCTTC.

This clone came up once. CDR3 residues: CASSFTEGAHEQYF. In DNA, the CDR3 is TGTGCCAGCAGCTTCACCGAGGGGGCACACGAGCAGTACTTC. The genes are TRBV9 and TRBJ2-7, with 7 bases aligning to TRBD1. CDR1 and CDR2 from the germline V gene are SGDLS and YYNGEE. J was trimmed by 5 bases and V by 4 bases; bases with no gene match: 9. The CDR3 length is 14 residues.

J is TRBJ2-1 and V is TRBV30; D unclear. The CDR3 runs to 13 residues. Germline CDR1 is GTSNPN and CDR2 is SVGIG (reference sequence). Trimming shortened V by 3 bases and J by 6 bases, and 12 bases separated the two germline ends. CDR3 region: CAWRHPSRNEQFF. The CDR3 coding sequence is TGTGCCTGGAGACACCCCTCCCGCAATGAGCAGTTCTTC.

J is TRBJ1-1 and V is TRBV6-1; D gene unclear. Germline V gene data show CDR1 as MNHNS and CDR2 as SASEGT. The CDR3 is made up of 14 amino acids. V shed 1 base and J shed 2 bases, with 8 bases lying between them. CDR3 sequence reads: CASSEEPVNTEAFF. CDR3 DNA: TGTGCCAGCAGTGAAGAGCCCGTTAACACTGAAGCTTTCTTT.

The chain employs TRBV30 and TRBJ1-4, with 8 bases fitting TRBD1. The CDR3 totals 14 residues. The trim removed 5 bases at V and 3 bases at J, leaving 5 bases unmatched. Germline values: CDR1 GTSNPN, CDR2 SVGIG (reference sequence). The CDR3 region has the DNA TGTGCCTGGGGCAGGGGGCGGGCTAATGAAAAACTGTTTTTT. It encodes CAWGRGRANEKLFF.

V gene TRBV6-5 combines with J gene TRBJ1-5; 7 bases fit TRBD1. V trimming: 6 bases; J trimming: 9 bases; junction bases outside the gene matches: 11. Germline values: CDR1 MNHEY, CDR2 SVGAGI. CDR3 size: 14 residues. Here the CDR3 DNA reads TGTGCCAGCAGCCGGACAGGATCTCTAGGGCCCCAGCATTTT. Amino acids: CASSRTGSLGPQHF.

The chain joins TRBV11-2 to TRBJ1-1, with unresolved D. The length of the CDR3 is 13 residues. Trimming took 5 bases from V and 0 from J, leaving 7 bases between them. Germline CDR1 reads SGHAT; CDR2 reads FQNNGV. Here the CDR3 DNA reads TGTGCCAGCAGCCCCCGGATGAACACTGAAGCTTTCTTT. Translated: CASSPRMNTEAFF.

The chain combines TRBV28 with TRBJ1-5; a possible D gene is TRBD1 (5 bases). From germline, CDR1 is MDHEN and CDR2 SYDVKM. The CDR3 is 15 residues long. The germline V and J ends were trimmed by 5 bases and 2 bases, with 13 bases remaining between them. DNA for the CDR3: TGTGCCAGCAGTATCACAGCGGGGGGCAATCAGCCCCAGCATTTT. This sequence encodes CASSITAGGNQPQHF. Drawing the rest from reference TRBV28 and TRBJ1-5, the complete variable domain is DVKVTQSSRYLVKRTGEKVFLECVQDMDHENMFWYRQDPGLGLRLIYFSYDVKMKEKGDIPEGYSVSREKKERFSLILESASTNQTSMYLCASSITAGGNQPQHFGDGTRLSIL.

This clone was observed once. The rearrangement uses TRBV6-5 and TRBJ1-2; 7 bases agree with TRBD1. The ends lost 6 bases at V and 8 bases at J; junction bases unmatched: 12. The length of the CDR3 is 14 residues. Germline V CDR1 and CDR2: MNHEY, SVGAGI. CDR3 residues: CASRETGSRWGYTF. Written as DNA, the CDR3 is TGTGCCAGCAGGGAGACAGGGAGTCGGTGGGGCTACACCTTC.

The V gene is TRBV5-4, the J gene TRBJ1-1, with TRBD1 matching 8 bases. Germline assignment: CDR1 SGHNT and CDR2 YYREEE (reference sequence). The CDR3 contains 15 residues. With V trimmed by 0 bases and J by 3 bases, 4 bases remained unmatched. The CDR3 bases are TGTGCCAGCAGCTTGGTAGGGACAGGTGACACTGAAGCTTTCTTT. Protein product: CASSLVGTGDTEAFF.

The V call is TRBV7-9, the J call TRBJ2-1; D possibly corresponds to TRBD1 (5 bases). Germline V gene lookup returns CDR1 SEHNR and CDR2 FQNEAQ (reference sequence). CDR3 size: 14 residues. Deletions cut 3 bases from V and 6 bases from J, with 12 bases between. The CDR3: CASSFPNGANEQFF. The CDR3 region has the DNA TGTGCCAGCAGCTTCCCGAATGGGGCCAATGAGCAGTTCTTC.

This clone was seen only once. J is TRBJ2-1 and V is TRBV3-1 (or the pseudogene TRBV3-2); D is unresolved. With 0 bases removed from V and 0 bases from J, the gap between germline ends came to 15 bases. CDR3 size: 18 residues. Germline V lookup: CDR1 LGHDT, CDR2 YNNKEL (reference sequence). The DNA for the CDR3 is TGTGCCAGCAGCCAAGATCGAGACCCCGACATCTCCTACAATGAGCAGTTCTTC. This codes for CASSQDRDPDISYNEQFF.

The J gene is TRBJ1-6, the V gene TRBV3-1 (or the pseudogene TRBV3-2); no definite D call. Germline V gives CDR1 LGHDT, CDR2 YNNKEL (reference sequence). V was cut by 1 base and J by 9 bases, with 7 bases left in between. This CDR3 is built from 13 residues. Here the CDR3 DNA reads TGTGCCAGCAGCCAAGTTTCCGGTTCACCCCTCCACTTT. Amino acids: CASSQVSGSPLHF.